The 12 T cell receptor beta chains presented below share a single source sample, sequenced in a study of blood T cell repertoires in COVID-19. Some clones are missing from TCRdb's copy, which holds only in-frame ones; the method was immunoSEQ multiplex PCR. This table holds 65,000 to 70,000 clones, over 65% found once. Sequencing was done on a sample of peripheral blood. Receptor source: a human donor in a cohort sampled during active COVID-19.

V usage is TRBV29-1 and J usage is TRBJ2-2; TRBD1 might be the D (6 bases). The V gene's germline CDR1 is SQVTM and CDR2 ANQGSEA. The V and J ends lost 6 bases and 2 bases respectively, with 16 bases between them. The CDR3 contains 15 residues. The CDR3 DNA is TGCAGCGTAACGAGAGCGACAGGAAACACCGGGGAGCTGTTTTTT. As protein: CSVTRATGNTGELFF.

The chain carries TRBV19 and TRBJ1-2; D is unclear. Per the germline V gene, CDR1 is LNHDA and CDR2 is SQIVND (reference sequence). V lost 4 bases and J 0 bases, leaving 9 bases between the germline ends. The CDR3 is 14 residues long. Here the CDR3 reads CASSNQASNYGYTF. CDR3 in DNA: TGTGCCAGTAGTAATCAGGCTTCTAACTATGGCTACACCTTC. The variable domain in full, with the rest retrieved from reference TRBV19 and TRBJ1-2, is DGGITQSPKYLFRKEGQNVTLSCEQNLNHDAMYWYRQDPGQGLRLIYYSQIVNDFQKGDIAEGYSVSREKKESFPLTVTSAQKNPTAFYLCASSNQASNYGYTFGSGTRLTVV.

The rearrangement joins TRBV28 to TRBJ2-7; tentatively, D is TRBD2 (5 bases). The CDR3 is 15 amino acids. With 5 bases removed from V and 5 bases from J, the gap between germline ends came to 19 bases. Germline CDR1 is MDHEN and CDR2 is SYDVKM. The CDR3 is CASSPSIGGGNEQYF. In DNA, the CDR3 is TGTGCCAGCAGTCCCTCGATCGGAGGTGGTAACGAGCAGTACTTC.

The chain has TRBV6-5 and TRBJ2-3; 7 positions agree with TRBD2. Germline V CDR1 and CDR2: MNHEY, SVGAGI. This CDR3 spans 15 amino acids. Losses at the gene ends were 6 bases for V and 0 bases for J; bases not matched to a gene: 6. In nucleotides, the CDR3 is TGTGCCAGCAGCAAAATTAGCGGGAGCACAGATACGCAGTATTTT. Translating it yields CASSKISGSTDTQYF.

The V and J genes are TRBV7-2 and TRBJ2-2, with 10 bases that match TRBD1. Germline CDR1 reads SGHTA; CDR2 reads FQGNSA. CDR3 length: 16 residues. V shed 1 base and J 7 bases; nucleotides not matched to a gene: 6. This CDR3 reads CASSLGTGGSVGELFF. The CDR3 DNA sequence: TGTGCCAGCAGCTTAGGGACAGGGGGTTCGGTCGGGGAGCTGTTTTTT.

The gene calls are TRBV28 and TRBJ1-4, with 9 bases fitting TRBD1. CDR3 length: 14 amino acids. V trimming: 5 bases; J trimming: 8 bases; junction bases outside the gene matches: 6. The germline CDR1 and CDR2 sequences are MDHEN and SYDVKM. In DNA form, the CDR3 reads TGTGCCAGCAGTAAACAGGGGGCGCGGGAAAAACTGTTTTTT. Translated, it gives CASSKQGAREKLFF.

V is TRBV11-2 and J is TRBJ2-3; TRBD1 might be the D (6 bases). The CDR3 has 14 residues. V was trimmed by 0 bases and J by 6 bases, leaving 10 bases between them. Per the germline V gene, CDR1 is SGHAT and CDR2 is FQNNGV. The CDR3 protein is CASSLDRGRDTQYF. The CDR3 nucleotides are TGTGCCAGCAGCTTAGACAGGGGTAGGGATACGCAGTATTTT.

The sample holds one count of this clone. This chain joins TRBV19 and TRBJ2-3, with 8 bases aligning to TRBD2. Germline V gene lookup returns CDR1 LNHDA and CDR2 SQIVND (reference sequence). The CDR3 contains 18 residues. The V gene end was trimmed by 6 bases and the J gene end by 0 bases; junction bases not matched to a gene: 14. The CDR3 protein is CASSRTSSGYASTDTQYF. CDR3 nucleotide sequence: TGTGCCAGTAGCCGAACCTCTAGCGGGTATGCTAGCACAGATACGCAGTATTTT.

The chain joins TRBV7-2 to TRBJ2-7; D perhaps matches TRBD1 (5 bases). Germline assignment: CDR1 SGHTA and CDR2 FQGNSA. The CDR3 is 12 residues long. The V and J ends lost 1 base and 6 bases respectively, with 7 bases between them. This chain's CDR3 is CASSLDRFEQYF. CDR3 DNA sequence: TGTGCCAGCAGCTTAGACAGGTTCGAGCAGTACTTC.

The chain has TRBV28 and TRBJ1-4; TRBD1 matches at 7 bases. V lost 8 bases and J lost 3; bases outside the gene matches: 6. CDR1 and CDR2 (germline): MDHEN, SYDVKM. There are 14 residues in the CDR3. CDR3 sequence reads: CASRGGTANEKLFF. As DNA, the CDR3 is TGTGCCAGCCGGGGGGGGACAGCTAATGAAAAACTGTTTTTT. The complete variable domain, with remaining parts taken from reference TRBV28 and TRBJ1-4, reads DVKVTQSSRYLVKRTGEKVFLECVQDMDHENMFWYRQDPGLGLRLIYFSYDVKMKEKGDIPEGYSVSREKKERFSLILESASTNQTSMYLCASRGGTANEKLFFGSGTQLSVL.

The table lists this clone with a few counts. This rearrangement joins TRBV7-2 to TRBJ2-5; D ambiguous. The V and J ends lost 1 base and 2 bases respectively, with 5 bases between them. The CDR3 is 13 residues long. CDR1 and CDR2 (germline): SGHTA, FQGNSA. CDR3 coding DNA: TGTGCCAGCAGCTTAGTACTTCAAGAGACCCAGTACTTC. Its translation: CASSLVLQETQYF.

J is TRBJ2-2 and V is TRBV19, with 8 bases identical to TRBD1. The CDR3 contains 16 residues. CDR1 and CDR2 (germline): LNHDA, SQIVND (reference sequence). V was clipped by 4 bases and J by 5 bases; unmatched bases: 9. Here the CDR3 DNA reads TGTGCCAGTAGTAGAGATCAGGGGGCGCGAACCGGGGAGCTGTTTTTT. It encodes CASSRDQGARTGELFF.